This T cell receptor beta chain is drawn from a study of blood T cell repertoires in COVID-19. Study-level information: COVID-19 samples collected from the United States, Italy and Spain covered acute and convalescent phases. PBMCs, B-cell-depleted T cells, or T cells provided the cDNA or gDNA that made up the material.

Methods used by the authors: Quantification of nucleated cells was approximated via reference gene primer amplification. The data were produced by immunoSEQ multiplex PCR, yet TCRdb's version contains in-frame clones alone and is incomplete. Clone size and the V and J calls come from that table; the DNA yielded D and trimming. There are 190,000 or so clones in the sample; roughly 90% occur only once, and 0.65% to 0.95% lies in the top ten. Source material: peripheral blood. This receptor was identified in a woman aged 70-85 years with acute or convalescent COVID-19.

The CDR3 sequence is CASSFKREASNEQFF. The CDR3 coding sequence is TGTGCCAGCAGCTTTAAGCGGGAGGCCTCTAATGAGCAGTTCTTC. The chain recombines TRBV7-2 with TRBJ2-1; 9 nucleotides match TRBD2. The J segment lost 7 bases and the V segment lost 3 bases, leaving 7 bases of the junction unmatched. The germline CDR1 and CDR2 sequences are SGHTA and FQGNSA. CDR3 length: 15 residues. The full variable domain, its missing parts supplied by reference TRBV7-2 and TRBJ2-1, is GAGVSQSPSNKVTEKGKDVELRCDPISGHTALYWYRQSLGQGLEFLIYFQGNSAPDKSGLPSDRFSAERTGGSVSTLTIQRTQQEDSAVYLCASSFKREASNEQFFGPGTRLTVL.